The rows below give T cell receptor beta chains drawn from one sample of a study of shared clonotypes between healthy human individuals. Measured with immunoSEQ multiplex PCR; TCRdb has only the in-frame clones, and not every one. In the table there are about 2,100,000 clones, about 92% of which are singletons. The sequenced sample consisted of naive CD8+ T cells from PBMCs. The receptor source for this set is a man aged 18 to 35 in good health. Some clones in this sample may be carry-over from other donors' samples. Both conserved end residues are part of each CDR3. The D gene is left open where the match is weak. Clone sizes are given selectively: once, few, many, or a class where the clone is expanded.

cdr3_length: 15; d_call: NA; v_call: TRBV7-2; j_call: TRBJ1-4; clone_size: once; cdr3_aa: CASSLDWGSGEKLFF; cdr3_nt: TGTGCCAGCAGCTTAGATTGGGGGAGTGGTGAAAAACTGTTTTTT
cdr3_length: 15; d_call: TRBD1; v_call: TRBV11-3; j_call: TRBJ2-7; clone_size: NA; cdr3_aa: CASSFGGQASYEQYF; cdr3_nt: TGTGCCAGCAGCTTCGGTGGACAGGCCTCCTACGAGCAGTACTTC
cdr3_length: 16; d_call: NA; v_call: TRBV21-1; j_call: TRBJ2-7; clone_size: NA; cdr3_aa: CASSKSPGLGGYEQYF; cdr3_nt: TGTGCCAGCAGCAAAAGCCCGGGACTAGGAGGATACGAGCAGTACTTC
cdr3_length: 15; d_call: TRBD1; v_call: TRBV28; j_call: TRBJ2-1; clone_size: NA; cdr3_aa: CASSKQGVRYNEQFF; cdr3_nt: TGTGCCAGCAGTAAACAGGGGGTCAGGTACAATGAGCAGTTCTTC
cdr3_length: 16; d_call: TRBD1; v_call: TRBV9; j_call: TRBJ1-3; clone_size: NA; cdr3_aa: CASSALIRDSGNTIYF; cdr3_nt: TGTGCCAGCAGCGCTTTAATCCGGGACAGCGGAAACACCATATATTTT
cdr3_length: 15; d_call: NA; v_call: TRBV6-5; j_call: TRBJ2-1; clone_size: NA; cdr3_aa: CASTNVEGGKGEQFF; cdr3_nt: TGTGCCAGCACTAATGTGGAGGGAGGCAAGGGTGAGCAGTTCTTC
cdr3_length: 14; d_call: NA; v_call: TRBV19; j_call: TRBJ2-1; clone_size: NA; cdr3_aa: CASSIREQYNEQFF; cdr3_nt: TGTGCCAGTAGTATACGGGAGCAGTACAATGAGCAGTTCTTC
cdr3_length: 16; d_call: NA; v_call: TRBV29-1; j_call: TRBJ2-2; clone_size: NA; cdr3_aa: CSVEDWARRDTGELFF; cdr3_nt: TGCAGCGTTGAAGATTGGGCTAGAAGGGACACCGGGGAGCTGTTTTTT
cdr3_length: 15; d_call: TRBD1; v_call: TRBV7-6; j_call: TRBJ2-7; clone_size: NA; cdr3_aa: CASSLAQGHSYEQYF; cdr3_nt: TGTGCCAGCAGCTTAGCACAGGGGCACTCCTACGAGCAGTACTTC
cdr3_length: 16; d_call: NA; v_call: TRBV23-1; j_call: TRBJ1-3; clone_size: NA; cdr3_aa: CASRIPGRSSGNTIYF; cdr3_nt: TGCGCCAGCAGAATACCGGGACGATCGAGCGGAAACACCATATATTTT
cdr3_length: 12; d_call: NA; v_call: TRBV7-9; j_call: TRBJ2-1; clone_size: NA; cdr3_aa: CASSRLASEQFF; cdr3_nt: TGTGCCAGCAGCCGGCTAGCTAGTGAGCAGTTCTTC
cdr3_length: 16; d_call: NA; v_call: TRBV4-2; j_call: TRBJ1-5; clone_size: NA; cdr3_aa: CASSQDWGGGSQPQHF; cdr3_nt: TGTGCCAGCAGCCAAGATTGGGGGGGAGGAAGTCAGCCCCAGCATTTT
cdr3_length: 13; d_call: NA; v_call: TRBV18; j_call: TRBJ2-3; clone_size: NA; cdr3_aa: CASSPSVGDTQYF; cdr3_nt: TGTGCCAGCTCACCGTCTGTGGGAGATACGCAGTATTTT
cdr3_length: 15; d_call: NA; v_call: TRBV6-5; j_call: TRBJ2-1; clone_size: NA; cdr3_aa: CASKSGIRPYNEQFF; cdr3_nt: TGTGCCAGCAAATCCGGGATCCGGCCCTACAATGAGCAGTTCTTC
cdr3_length: 15; d_call: TRBD2; v_call: TRBV29-1; j_call: TRBJ2-7; clone_size: NA; cdr3_aa: CSVVGSGRDPYEQYF; cdr3_nt: TGCAGCGTTGTTGGTAGCGGGAGGGACCCCTACGAGCAGTACTTC
cdr3_length: 15; d_call: TRBD1; v_call: TRBV30; j_call: TRBJ2-2; clone_size: NA; cdr3_aa: CAWSVGTANTGELFF; cdr3_nt: TGTGCCTGGAGTGTCGGGACAGCTAACACCGGGGAGCTGTTTTTT
cdr3_length: 14; d_call: NA; v_call: TRBV7-9; j_call: TRBJ1-1; clone_size: once; cdr3_aa: CASSLTTALEKGLF; cdr3_nt: TGTGCCAGCAGCTTAACGACAGCTCTCGAAAAAGGTCTCTTT
cdr3_length: 13; d_call: NA; v_call: TRBV19; j_call: TRBJ2-7; clone_size: few; cdr3_aa: CASSPGHGYEQYF; cdr3_nt: TGTGCCAGTAGTCCGGGACACGGCTACGAGCAGTACTTC
cdr3_length: 15; d_call: NA; v_call: TRBV9; j_call: TRBJ2-3; clone_size: NA; cdr3_aa: CASSNYRGVADTQYF; cdr3_nt: TGTGCCAGCAGCAACTACCGCGGGGTGGCAGATACGCAGTATTTT
cdr3_length: 13; d_call: NA; v_call: TRBV28; j_call: TRBJ1-1; clone_size: NA; cdr3_aa: CASIQGLNTEAFF; cdr3_nt: TGTGCCAGCATACAGGGATTGAACACTGAAGCTTTCTTT
cdr3_length: 12; d_call: NA; v_call: TRBV5-6; j_call: TRBJ2-1; clone_size: NA; cdr3_aa: CASSAGAHEQFF; cdr3_nt: TGTGCCAGCAGCGCGGGGGCCCATGAGCAGTTCTTC
cdr3_length: 12; d_call: NA; v_call: TRBV27; j_call: TRBJ2-7; clone_size: NA; cdr3_aa: CASSSGAYEQYF; cdr3_nt: TGTGCCAGCAGTTCCGGGGCCTACGAGCAGTACTTC
cdr3_length: 15; d_call: NA; v_call: TRBV11-2; j_call: TRBJ1-1; clone_size: few; cdr3_aa: CASSLVLRGDTEAFF; cdr3_nt: TGTGCCAGCAGCTTAGTGTTACGGGGGGACACTGAAGCTTTCTTT
cdr3_length: 18; d_call: TRBD2; v_call: TRBV18; j_call: TRBJ2-5; clone_size: NA; cdr3_aa: CASSLKILSGAYQETQYF; cdr3_nt: TGTGCCAGCTCACTCAAAATATTAAGCGGGGCGTACCAAGAGACCCAGTACTTC
cdr3_length: 16; d_call: NA; v_call: TRBV5-5; j_call: TRBJ2-7; clone_size: NA; cdr3_aa: CASSPRGRRGDYEQYF; cdr3_nt: TGTGCCAGCAGCCCTCGGGGGCGGAGGGGAGACTACGAGCAGTACTTC
cdr3_length: 16; d_call: NA; v_call: TRBV18; j_call: TRBJ1-3; clone_size: once; cdr3_aa: CASSPPKGAARNTIYF; cdr3_nt: TGTGCCAGCTCACCACCAAAAGGGGCGGCTAGAAACACCATATATTTT
cdr3_length: 8; d_call: NA; v_call: TRBV29-1; j_call: TRBJ2-7; clone_size: NA; cdr3_aa: CRRFEQYF; cdr3_nt: TGCCGTCGCTTTGAGCAGTACTTC
cdr3_length: 17; d_call: NA; v_call: TRBV28; j_call: TRBJ2-7; clone_size: NA; cdr3_aa: CASSRNRVDTLAGEQYF; cdr3_nt: TGTGCCAGCAGTCGTAACAGGGTGGACACGCTAGCCGGCGAGCAGTACTTC
cdr3_length: 13; d_call: NA; v_call: TRBV18; j_call: TRBJ2-1; clone_size: NA; cdr3_aa: CASSPERYNEQFF; cdr3_nt: TGTGCCAGCTCACCTGAACGGTACAATGAGCAGTTCTTC
cdr3_length: 15; d_call: TRBD2; v_call: TRBV27; j_call: TRBJ2-3; clone_size: NA; cdr3_aa: CASKTLAGGTDTQYF; cdr3_nt: TGTGCCAGCAAAACACTAGCGGGAGGCACAGATACGCAGTATTTT
cdr3_length: 14; d_call: NA; v_call: TRBV11-2; j_call: TRBJ2-7; clone_size: NA; cdr3_aa: CASSFLTAPYEQYF; cdr3_nt: TGTGCCAGCAGCTTTCTCACGGCCCCCTACGAGCAGTACTTC
cdr3_length: 15; d_call: TRBD2; v_call: TRBV2; j_call: TRBJ2-1; clone_size: NA; cdr3_aa: CASSFSGTSDEEQFF; cdr3_nt: TGTGCCAGCAGTTTCTCCGGGACTAGCGACGAAGAGCAGTTCTTC
cdr3_length: 16; d_call: NA; v_call: TRBV4-1; j_call: TRBJ2-7; clone_size: NA; cdr3_aa: CASSQRNGPGAYEQYF; cdr3_nt: TGCGCCAGCAGCCAAAGGAACGGCCCGGGGGCCTACGAGCAGTACTTC
cdr3_length: 16; d_call: TRBD1; v_call: TRBV27; j_call: TRBJ1-1; clone_size: NA; cdr3_aa: CASSSYDRALYTEAFF; cdr3_nt: TGTGCCAGCAGTTCCTACGACAGGGCACTCTACACTGAAGCTTTCTTT
cdr3_length: 19; d_call: TRBD1; v_call: TRBV9; j_call: TRBJ1-2; clone_size: NA; cdr3_aa: CASSAEDRGVPKDGYGYTF; cdr3_nt: TGTGCCAGCAGCGCCGAGGACAGGGGGGTACCCAAAGATGGCTATGGCTACACCTTC
cdr3_length: 14; d_call: NA; v_call: TRBV18; j_call: TRBJ2-7; clone_size: NA; cdr3_aa: CASSGDREGYEQYF; cdr3_nt: TGTGCCAGCTCAGGCGACAGGGAGGGCTACGAGCAGTACTTC
cdr3_length: 15; d_call: NA; v_call: TRBV4-1; j_call: TRBJ1-6; clone_size: NA; cdr3_aa: CASSQGANGNSPLHF; cdr3_nt: TGCGCCAGCAGCCAAGGGGCTAACGGGAATTCACCCCTCCACTTT
cdr3_length: 17; d_call: NA; v_call: TRBV7-9; j_call: TRBJ1-1; clone_size: NA; cdr3_aa: CASSTPLRVRGGTEAFF; cdr3_nt: TGTGCCAGCAGCACCCCTCTGAGGGTGCGGGGTGGCACTGAAGCTTTCTTT
cdr3_length: 15; d_call: NA; v_call: TRBV11-3; j_call: TRBJ2-1; clone_size: many; cdr3_aa: CASSVQGDQDNEQFF; cdr3_nt: TGTGCCAGCAGCGTCCAGGGCGATCAGGACAATGAGCAGTTCTTC
cdr3_length: 17; d_call: NA; v_call: TRBV5-6; j_call: TRBJ1-2; clone_size: once; cdr3_aa: CASSLGGRRIVNYGYTF; cdr3_nt: TGTGCCAGCAGCTTGGGGGGACGGAGAATCGTTAACTATGGCTACACCTTC
cdr3_length: 11; d_call: NA; v_call: TRBV7-6; j_call: TRBJ2-3; clone_size: NA; cdr3_aa: CASRQLDTQYF; cdr3_nt: TGTGCCAGCCGCCAGTTGGATACGCAGTATTTT
cdr3_length: 15; d_call: NA; v_call: TRBV27; j_call: TRBJ1-5; clone_size: NA; cdr3_aa: CASSTGSHSNQPQHF; cdr3_nt: TGTGCCAGCAGTACGGGGTCTCATAGCAATCAGCCCCAGCATTTT
cdr3_length: 13; d_call: NA; v_call: TRBV5-5; j_call: TRBJ2-1; clone_size: NA; cdr3_aa: CASGAGPYNEQFF; cdr3_nt: TGTGCCAGCGGGGCAGGGCCCTACAATGAGCAGTTCTTC
cdr3_length: 15; d_call: NA; v_call: TRBV6-5; j_call: TRBJ2-1; clone_size: NA; cdr3_aa: CASSYSGSAYNEQFF; cdr3_nt: TGTGCCAGCAGTTACTCAGGCTCAGCCTACAATGAGCAGTTCTTC
cdr3_length: 13; d_call: TRBD1; v_call: TRBV5-6; j_call: TRBJ2-7; clone_size: few; cdr3_aa: CASSGTDSYEQYF; cdr3_nt: TGTGCCAGCAGCGGGACAGACTCCTACGAGCAGTACTTC
cdr3_length: 14; d_call: TRBD1; v_call: TRBV28; j_call: TRBJ2-5; clone_size: NA; cdr3_aa: CASSRWTGQETQYF; cdr3_nt: TGTGCCAGCAGCCGGTGGACAGGCCAAGAGACCCAGTACTTC
cdr3_length: 17; d_call: TRBD1; v_call: TRBV27; j_call: TRBJ1-2; clone_size: once; cdr3_aa: CASSLSVGTVINYGYTF; cdr3_nt: TGTGCCAGCAGTTTATCGGTTGGGACAGTTATCAACTATGGCTACACCTTC
cdr3_length: 13; d_call: NA; v_call: TRBV10-3; j_call: TRBJ2-7; clone_size: NA; cdr3_aa: CAISETATYEQYF; cdr3_nt: TGTGCCATCAGTGAAACGGCAACCTACGAGCAGTACTTC
cdr3_length: 15; d_call: NA; v_call: TRBV4-1; j_call: TRBJ1-1; clone_size: NA; cdr3_aa: CASRADSLLNTEAFF; cdr3_nt: TGCGCCAGCCGGGCGGACTCGCTGCTGAACACTGAAGCTTTCTTT
cdr3_length: 15; d_call: TRBD1; v_call: TRBV23-1; j_call: TRBJ1-1; clone_size: NA; cdr3_aa: CASSFRQGEEVEAFF; cdr3_nt: TGCGCCAGCAGTTTTAGACAGGGTGAGGAAGTTGAAGCTTTCTTT
cdr3_length: 13; d_call: NA; v_call: TRBV28; j_call: TRBJ1-2; clone_size: NA; cdr3_aa: CASSSGGVYGYTF; cdr3_nt: TGTGCCAGCAGTTCAGGAGGGGTCTATGGCTACACCTTC
cdr3_length: 14; d_call: NA; v_call: TRBV7-9; j_call: TRBJ1-2; clone_size: NA; cdr3_aa: CASSYSDLRYGYTF; cdr3_nt: TGTGCCAGCAGCTACAGTGACCTTCGGTATGGCTACACCTTC
cdr3_length: 14; d_call: TRBD1; v_call: TRBV5-5; j_call: TRBJ1-1; clone_size: NA; cdr3_aa: CASRDDREYLEAFF; cdr3_nt: TGTGCCAGCAGAGATGACAGGGAATACCTTGAAGCTTTCTTT
cdr3_length: 14; d_call: TRBD1; v_call: TRBV7-9; j_call: TRBJ1-1; clone_size: few; cdr3_aa: CASSARTGLTEAFF; cdr3_nt: TGTGCCAGCAGCGCACGGACAGGCCTTACTGAAGCTTTCTTT